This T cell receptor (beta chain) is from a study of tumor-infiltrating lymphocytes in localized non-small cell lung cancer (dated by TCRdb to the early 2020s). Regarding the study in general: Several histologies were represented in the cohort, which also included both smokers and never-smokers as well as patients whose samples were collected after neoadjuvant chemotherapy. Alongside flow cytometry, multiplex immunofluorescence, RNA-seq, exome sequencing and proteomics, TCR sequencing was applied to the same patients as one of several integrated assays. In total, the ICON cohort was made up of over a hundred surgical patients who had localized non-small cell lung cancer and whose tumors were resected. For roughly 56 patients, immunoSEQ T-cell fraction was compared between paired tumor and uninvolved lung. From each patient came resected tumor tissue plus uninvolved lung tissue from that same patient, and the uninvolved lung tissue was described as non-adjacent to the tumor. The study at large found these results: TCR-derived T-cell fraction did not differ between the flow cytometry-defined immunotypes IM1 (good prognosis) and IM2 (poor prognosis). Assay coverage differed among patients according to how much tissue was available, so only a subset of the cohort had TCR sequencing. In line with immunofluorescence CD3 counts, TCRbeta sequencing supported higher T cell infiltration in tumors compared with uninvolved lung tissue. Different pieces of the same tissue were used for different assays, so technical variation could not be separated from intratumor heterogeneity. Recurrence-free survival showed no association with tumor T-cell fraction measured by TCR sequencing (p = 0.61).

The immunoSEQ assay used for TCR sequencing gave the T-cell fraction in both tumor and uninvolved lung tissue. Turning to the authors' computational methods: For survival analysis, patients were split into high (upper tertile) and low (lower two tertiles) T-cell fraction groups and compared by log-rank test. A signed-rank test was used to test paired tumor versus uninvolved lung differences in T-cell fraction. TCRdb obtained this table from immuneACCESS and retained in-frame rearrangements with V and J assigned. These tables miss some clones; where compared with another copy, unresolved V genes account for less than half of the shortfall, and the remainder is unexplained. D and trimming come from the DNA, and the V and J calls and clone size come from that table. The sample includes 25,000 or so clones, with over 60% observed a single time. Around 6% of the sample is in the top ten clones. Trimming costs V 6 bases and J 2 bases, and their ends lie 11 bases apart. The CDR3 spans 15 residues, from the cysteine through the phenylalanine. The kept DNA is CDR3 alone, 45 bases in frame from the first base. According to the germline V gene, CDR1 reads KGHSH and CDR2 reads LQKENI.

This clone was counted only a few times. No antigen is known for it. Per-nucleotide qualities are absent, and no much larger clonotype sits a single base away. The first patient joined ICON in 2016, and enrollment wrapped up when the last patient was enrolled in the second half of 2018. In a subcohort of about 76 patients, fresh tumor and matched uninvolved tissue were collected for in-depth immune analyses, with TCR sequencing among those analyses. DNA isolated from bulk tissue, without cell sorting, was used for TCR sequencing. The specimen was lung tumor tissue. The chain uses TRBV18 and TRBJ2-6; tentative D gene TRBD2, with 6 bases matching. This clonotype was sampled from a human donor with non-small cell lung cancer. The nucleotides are TGTGCCAGCTCCCGCGGGGTGACTGGGGCCAACGTCCTGACTTTC. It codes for CASSRGVTGANVLTF.